These 32 T cell receptor beta chains originate from one sample sequenced in a study of blood T cell repertoires in COVID-19. Profiled with immunoSEQ multiplex PCR; TCRdb holds only in-frame clones, not every one. There are roughly 230,000 clones in the sample; around 90% occur only once, and approximately 2.1% lies in the top ten. The sample taken for sequencing was peripheral blood. These TCRs come from an older woman with COVID-19, enrolled during active disease.

This clone occurred a few times. The chain couples TRBV6-5 to TRBJ1-1, with a weak D call TRBD1 (5 bases). Germline-derived CDR1 and CDR2 are MNHEY and SVGAGI. This CDR3 region has 14 residues. V was shortened by 2 bases and J by 5 bases, with 12 bases between the two germline ends. Written as DNA, the CDR3 is TGTGCCAGCAGTTACGGCGGGGGAAGGACTGAAGCTTTCTTT. Translation: CASSYGGGRTEAFF.

This clone has just one count. The rearrangement uses TRBV3-1 (or the pseudogene TRBV3-2) and TRBJ2-7, with a tentative D call TRBD1 (6 bases). The V gene's germline CDR1 is LGHDT and CDR2 YNNKEL (reference sequence). Trimming removed 4 bases at V and 13 bases at J, with 14 bases between. The CDR3 is 11 amino acids. CDR3 in DNA: TGTGCCAGCAGCCTATCAGGGGTTAGATACTTC. Its protein product is CASSLSGVRYF.

The V call is TRBV2, the J call TRBJ2-7, with TRBD1 matching over 8 bases. The CDR3 runs to 15 residues. Germline V gene lookup returns CDR1 SNHLY and CDR2 FYNNEI. Unmatched junction bases numbered 9, after V lost 6 bases and J lost 2 bases. In DNA form, the CDR3 reads TGTGCCAGCAGCCACGAGAAGACAGGGGCCTACGAGCAGTACTTC. This gives the protein CASSHEKTGAYEQYF.

CDR3 in amino acids: CASGSGGGQETQYF. Here the CDR3 DNA reads TGTGCCAGCGGTAGCGGGGGGGGGCAAGAGACCCAGTACTTC. This rearrangement joins TRBV5-4 to TRBJ2-5; the match to TRBD2 covers 11 bases. The V segment lost 7 bases and the J segment 2 bases; nucleotides outside the gene matches: 4. Germline V CDR1 and CDR2: SGHNT, YYREEE (reference sequence). The CDR3 is 14 residues long.

The DNA for the CDR3 is TGTGCCTGGAGTGTACTAGCCAGGGACACTGAAGCTTTCTTT. Protein sequence: CAWSVLARDTEAFF. J is TRBJ1-1 and V is TRBV30; possibly TRBD1 for D (5 bases). Germline V gives CDR1 GTSNPN, CDR2 SVGIG (reference sequence). Trimming removed 0 bases at V and 3 bases at J, with 11 bases between. The CDR3 is made up of 14 amino acids.

This chain joins TRBV5-4 and TRBJ2-5; 8 bases agree with TRBD1. The V segment lost 4 bases and the J segment 4 bases; nucleotides outside the gene matches: 12. Germline-derived CDR1 and CDR2 are SGHNT and YYREEE (reference sequence). The CDR3 has 16 residues. CDR3 bases: TGTGCCAGCAGCCTCCCCCCCGGACAGGGATCAGAGACCCAGTACTTC. As protein: CASSLPPGQGSETQYF.

The rearrangement joins TRBV6-5 to TRBJ2-6; 7 bases align to TRBD1. V was pared by 6 bases and J by 2 bases, with 4 bases of the junction left unmatched. The CDR3 loop spans 15 amino acids. CDR1 is MNHEY and CDR2 is SVGAGI in the germline V gene. For the CDR3, the DNA is TGTGCCAGCAGCTGGACAGGACCTGGGGCCAACGTCCTGACTTTC. This translates into CASSWTGPGANVLTF.

This clone was found once. This sequence joins TRBV19 and TRBJ1-2; no clear D. Germline V gives CDR1 LNHDA, CDR2 SQIVND (reference sequence). Trimming shortened V by 3 bases and J by 4 bases, and 18 bases separated the two germline ends. The CDR3 loop spans 16 amino acids. CDR3 nucleotides: TGTGCCAGTAGTATTGATTGGTTGGCGGCCCTCTATGGCTACACCTTC. This codes for CASSIDWLAALYGYTF.

The chain combines TRBV18 with TRBJ1-1; D remains unclear. This CDR3 contains 12 residues. CDR1 and CDR2 (germline): KGHSH, LQKENI. V lost 2 bases, J lost 7 bases, and 8 bases lay in between. CDR3 nucleotide sequence: TGTGCCAGCTCACCAACGGGTGGTGAAGCTTTCTTT. Its protein product is CASSPTGGEAFF.

This chain joins TRBV6-2 or TRBV6-3 and TRBJ2-5, with TRBD1 matching over 8 bases. The J segment lost 0 bases and the V segment lost 0 bases, leaving 3 bases of the junction unmatched. CDR1 is MNHEY and CDR2 is SVGEGT in the germline V gene. The CDR3 is 16 amino acids. CDR3 sequence reads: CASSYSGQGNQETQYF. CDR3 DNA sequence: TGTGCCAGCAGTTACTCAGGACAGGGAAACCAAGAGACCCAGTACTTC.

CDR3 in amino acids: CASSLRGVQETQYF. The CDR3, as DNA: TGTGCCAGCAGCCTGCGGGGGGTCCAAGAGACCCAGTACTTC. V and J are TRBV7-2 and TRBJ2-5; 8 bases map to TRBD2. The germline V gene encodes CDR1 SGHTA and CDR2 FQGNSA. The V gene end was trimmed by 5 bases and the J gene end by 1 base; junction bases not matched to a gene: 3. This CDR3 spans 14 amino acids.

The J gene is TRBJ1-2, the V gene TRBV19; 7 positions agree with TRBD1. Germline lookup yields CDR1 LNHDA and CDR2 SQIVND (reference sequence). The CDR3 runs 17 residues. V lost 3 bases and J lost 7; bases outside the gene matches: 17. In DNA, the CDR3 is TGTGCCAGTAGTATCTCCGGGACAGTGACCTTAGGTTTTGGCTACACCTTC. This translates into CASSISGTVTLGFGYTF.

The CDR3 protein is CASSLVAGGTYEQYF. CDR3 nucleotides: TGTGCCAGCAGCTTAGTGGCGGGGGGTACCTACGAGCAGTACTTC. The genes are TRBV7-8 and TRBJ2-7, with TRBD2 matching 8 bases. This CDR3 contains 15 residues. V lost 1 base, J lost 2 bases, and 4 bases stayed unmatched. CDR1 SGHVS and CDR2 FQNEAQ come from the germline V gene.

The V and J genes are TRBV5-1 and TRBJ1-1, with D possibly being TRBD1 (5 bases). In germline, CDR1 is SGHRS, CDR2 YFSETQ. This CDR3 region has 11 residues. V was shortened by 8 bases and J by 4 bases, with 9 bases between the two germline ends. The CDR3: CASGRGTEAFF. For the CDR3, the DNA is TGCGCCAGTGGAAGGGGCACTGAAGCTTTCTTT.

The CDR3 protein is CASSIQGATGNTIYF. The CDR3 nucleotides are TGTGCCAGTAGTATCCAGGGGGCAACTGGAAACACCATATATTTT. The chain employs TRBV19 and TRBJ1-3, with 8 bases fitting TRBD1. V trimming: 3 bases; J trimming: 2 bases; junction bases outside the gene matches: 3. CDR3 length equals 15 residues. Germline CDR1 is LNHDA and CDR2 is SQIVND (reference sequence).

This chain uses TRBV4-3 with TRBJ2-3; 13 nucleotides match TRBD2. The V gene end was trimmed by 5 bases and the J gene end by 4 bases; junction bases not matched to a gene: 6. The CDR3 loop spans 16 amino acids. Germline CDR1 is LGHNA and CDR2 is YSLEER. CDR3 sequence reads: CASSFGTSGEADTQYF. The CDR3 DNA is TGCGCCAGCAGCTTTGGGACTAGCGGGGAGGCAGATACGCAGTATTTT.

This sequence joins TRBV10-2 and TRBJ1-1, with D possibly being TRBD1 (5 bases). The CDR3 runs 14 residues. The V end was cut by 7 bases, the J end by 5 bases, with 17 bases between. CDR1 WSHSY and CDR2 SAAADI come from the germline V gene. CDR3 coding DNA: TGCGCCAGCATTATTTCCAGGGCGTCGACTGAAGCTTTCTTT. Translated, it gives CASIISRASTEAFF.

Turning to this clone: Other nucleotide sequences in the sample specify the same CDR3. CDR3 sequence: CATSRDRYEQYF. DNA for the CDR3: TGTGCCACCAGCAGAGATAGATACGAGCAGTACTTC. The chain couples TRBV15 to TRBJ2-7; D is ambiguous. V dropped 0 bases and J dropped 4 bases, with 4 bases sitting between them. Germline CDR1 is LNHNV and CDR2 is YYDKDF (reference sequence). This CDR3 contains 12 residues.

The chain uses TRBV7-2 and TRBJ1-4; D is ambiguous. Germline assignment: CDR1 SGHTA and CDR2 FQGNSA. V lost 6 bases and J lost 4, with 6 bases in between. The CDR3 sequence is 12 residues long. The DNA for the CDR3 is TGTGCCAGCAGGCAGAATAATGAAAAACTGTTTTTT. Encoded protein: CASRQNNEKLFF.

The genes are TRBV7-9 and TRBJ1-2; D possibly corresponds to TRBD1 (5 bases). Deletions cut 5 bases from V and 0 bases from J, with 13 bases between. Germline V lookup: CDR1 SEHNR, CDR2 FQNEAQ (reference sequence). The CDR3 is 15 amino acids. CDR3 nucleotide sequence: TGTGCCAGCAGCACATCGGGACTTACTAACTATGGCTACACCTTC. Its translation is CASSTSGLTNYGYTF.

This sequence joins TRBV6-6 and TRBJ1-1, with 12 bases that match TRBD1. Germline V gene lookup returns CDR1 MNHNY and CDR2 SVGAGI (reference sequence). With 4 bases clipped from V and 5 bases from J, the junction kept 8 bases outside the gene matches. This CDR3 has 16 amino acids. The CDR3 loop reads CASSFPGQGAGTEAFF. The DNA of the CDR3 is TGTGCCAGCAGTTTCCCGGGACAGGGGGCGGGAACTGAAGCTTTCTTT.

DNA of the CDR3: TGTGCTAGTGCGGGTCAATCAGGGGGCGCGGTGGATGGCTACACCTTC. It translates to CASAGQSGGAVDGYTF. The J gene is TRBJ1-2, the V gene TRBV12-5, with 8 bases identical to TRBD1. J lost 6 bases, V lost 7 bases, and 16 bases had no gene match. This CDR3 spans 16 amino acids. Germline CDR1 is LGHNT and CDR2 is FRNRAP. The full variable domain, in which reference TRBV12-5 and TRBJ1-2 provide the parts outside the CDR3, is DARVTQTPRHKVTEMGQEVTMRCQPILGHNTVFWYRQTMMQGLELLAYFRNRAPLDDSGMPKDRFSAEMPDATLATLKIQPSEPRDSAVYFCASAGQSGGAVDGYTFGSGTRLTVV.

Notes on this clone: Different DNA sequences within this sample yield the same CDR3. The gene calls are TRBV7-2 and TRBJ1-1; D might be TRBD1 (5 bases). The germline CDR1 and CDR2 sequences are SGHTA and FQGNSA. CDR3 size: 14 residues. V was shortened by 1 base and J by 1 base, with 7 bases between the two germline ends. CDR3 sequence: CASSLVDRNTEAFF. The CDR3, as DNA: TGTGCCAGCAGCTTAGTTGACAGGAACACTGAAGCTTTCTTT.

The table lists this clone with a few counts. The chain recombines TRBV14 with TRBJ2-7; 9 bases are a match to TRBD1. Germline V gene data show CDR1 as SGHDN and CDR2 as FVKESK. The V and J ends lost 0 bases and 3 bases, in that order; junction bases with no gene match: 9. This CDR3 is built from 17 residues. CDR3 sequence reads: CASSQDSGTGTFYEQYF. The CDR3 nucleotides read TGTGCCAGCAGCCAAGATTCCGGGACAGGGACTTTCTACGAGCAGTACTTC.

V and J are TRBV19 and TRBJ2-3; a weak D match, TRBD1 (6 bases). The germline V gene encodes CDR1 LNHDA and CDR2 SQIVND (reference sequence). The CDR3 loop spans 17 amino acids. Between the trimmed V and J ends, which lost 1 base and 5 bases, there was a span of 19 bases. The CDR3 sequence: CASSIGPHDRMGDTQYF. The CDR3 DNA sequence: TGTGCCAGTAGTATAGGTCCTCATGACAGGATGGGAGATACGCAGTATTTT.

The chain carries TRBV6-6 and TRBJ1-5; 7 bases are shared with TRBD1. The CDR3 extends over 15 amino acids. Germline values: CDR1 MNHNY, CDR2 SVGAGI (reference sequence). Trimming cost V 6 bases and J 2 bases; bases outside gene matches: 7. The CDR3: CASSPPGGGNQPQHF. As DNA, the CDR3 is TGTGCCAGCAGCCCGCCAGGGGGTGGCAATCAGCCCCAGCATTTT.

This sequence joins TRBV7-2 and TRBJ1-2; possible D gene TRBD1, 5 bases. Looked up from germline, CDR1 is SGHTA and CDR2 is FQGNSA. The CDR3 covers 15 residues. Deletions cut 1 base from V and 0 bases from J, with 9 bases between. The CDR3 coding sequence is TGTGCCAGCAGCTTAGATGGGGCCGCTAACTATGGCTACACCTTC. As protein: CASSLDGAANYGYTF.

The CDR3, as DNA: TGCGCCAGCAGCCAAGGGCGGAGTGAGGGACTAACCTATGGCTACACCTTC. This encodes CASSQGRSEGLTYGYTF. V is TRBV4-3 and J is TRBJ1-2; possibly TRBD1 for D (5 bases). Per the germline V gene, CDR1 is LGHNA and CDR2 is YSLEER. The V end lost 1 base, the J end lost 4 bases, and 19 bases lay between the germline ends. There are 17 residues in the CDR3.

This clone appeared once. The V call is TRBV27, the J call TRBJ2-1, with a weak D call TRBD2 (7 bases). The CDR3 sequence is 13 residues long. Between the trimmed V and J ends, which lost 8 bases and 7 bases, there was a span of 15 bases. In germline, CDR1 is MNHEY, CDR2 SMNVEV (reference sequence). CDR3: CASGGAAVNEQFF. The CDR3 coding sequence is TGTGCCAGCGGGGGGGCCGCAGTTAATGAGCAGTTCTTC.

The chain joins TRBV5-8 to TRBJ2-3; TRBD1 aligns across 8 bases. CDR1 is SGHTS, CDR2 YDEGEE, per germline. The CDR3 totals 16 residues. Trimming removed 4 bases from V and 7 bases from J; junction bases left unmatched: 14. CDR3 sequence (DNA): TGTGCCAGCAGCCCAGCGTCCGACAGGGGATCTTATACGCAGTATTTT. Protein: CASSPASDRGSYTQYF.

The chain has TRBV7-9 and TRBJ1-5; D may be TRBD1 (5 bases). CDR1 and CDR2 from the germline V gene are SEHNR and FQNEAQ (reference sequence). V dropped 7 bases and J dropped 1 base, with 11 bases sitting between them. The CDR3 is made up of 14 amino acids. CDR3 in amino acids: CASNLGGSNQPQHF. The DNA for the CDR3 is TGTGCCAGCAACCTGGGGGGAAGCAATCAGCCCCAGCATTTT.

This chain connects TRBV6-2 or TRBV6-3 to TRBJ1-2; 8 positions match TRBD1. The CDR3 runs to 17 residues. Germline V gives CDR1 MNHEY, CDR2 SVGEGT. The V and J ends lost 5 bases and 5 bases, in that order; junction bases with no gene match: 16. The CDR3 coding sequence is TGTGCCAGCAGTGACGGGACAGGAGCTGCTAGCGGATATGGCTACACCTTC. This sequence encodes CASSDGTGAASGYGYTF.